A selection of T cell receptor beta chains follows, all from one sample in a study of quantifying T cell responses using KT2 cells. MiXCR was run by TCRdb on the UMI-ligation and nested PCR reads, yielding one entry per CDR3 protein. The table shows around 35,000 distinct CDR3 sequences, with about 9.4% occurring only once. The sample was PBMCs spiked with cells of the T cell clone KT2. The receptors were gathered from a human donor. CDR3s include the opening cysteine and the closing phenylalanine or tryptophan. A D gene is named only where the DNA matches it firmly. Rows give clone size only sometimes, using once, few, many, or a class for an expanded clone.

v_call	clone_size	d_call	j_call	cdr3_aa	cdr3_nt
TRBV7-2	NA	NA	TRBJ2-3	CASSLSGSTDTQYF	TGTGCCAGCAGCTTGTCGGGGAGCACAGATACGCAGTATTTT
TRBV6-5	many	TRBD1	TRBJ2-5	CASSMARGREETQYF	TGTGCCAGCAGTATGGCCAGGGGGCGTGAGGAGACCCAGTACTTC
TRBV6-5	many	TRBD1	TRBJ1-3	CASSPDRSSGNTIYF	TGTGCCAGCAGCCCGGACAGGAGCTCTGGAAACACCATATATTTT
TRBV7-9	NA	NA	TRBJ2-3	CASSLGATSTDTQYF	TGTGCCAGCAGCCTCGGAGCCACTAGCACAGATACGCAGTATTTT
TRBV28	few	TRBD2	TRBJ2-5	CASRVGGGQETQYF	TGTGCCAGCAGAGTTGGCGGGGGCCAAGAGACCCAGTACTTC
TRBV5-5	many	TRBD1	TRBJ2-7	CASSHRDRDSYEQYF	TGTGCCAGCAGCCACCGGGACAGGGACTCCTACGAGCAGTACTTC
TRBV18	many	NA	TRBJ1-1	CASSDQGSGTEAFF	TGTGCCAGCTCAGACCAGGGTAGCGGCACTGAAGCTTTCTTT
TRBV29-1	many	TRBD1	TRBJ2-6	CSASGGESGANVLTF	TGCAGCGCATCAGGGGGCGAGTCTGGGGCCAACGTCCTGACTTTC
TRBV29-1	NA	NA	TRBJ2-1	CSVSEPPSYNEQFF	TGCAGCGTTTCGGAACCCCCCTCCTACAATGAGCAGTTCTTC
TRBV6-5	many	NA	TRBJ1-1	CASSNQGTEAFF	TGTGCCAGCAGTAACCAGGGGACTGAAGCTTTCTTT
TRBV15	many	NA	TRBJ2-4	CATSRERGRVNIQYF	TGTGCCACCAGCAGAGAACGGGGCAGGGTAAACATTCAGTACTTC
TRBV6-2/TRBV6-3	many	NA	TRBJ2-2	CASSPFLRDWNTGELFF	TGTGCCAGCAGTCCCTTCCTTAGGGACTGGAACACCGGGGAGCTGTTTTTT
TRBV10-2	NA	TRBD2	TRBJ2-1	CASRLAGSSYNEQFF	TGCGCCAGCAGACTAGCGGGGTCCTCATACAATGAGCAGTTCTTC
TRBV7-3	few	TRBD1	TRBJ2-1	CASRPAQGNEQFF	TGTGCCAGCAGGCCTGCACAGGGGAATGAGCAGTTCTTC
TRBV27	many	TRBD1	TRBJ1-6	CASSPQGADSPLHF	TGTGCCAGCAGCCCACAGGGGGCTGATTCACCCCTCCACTTT
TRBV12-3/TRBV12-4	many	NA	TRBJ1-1	CASSLTRDGEAFF	TGTGCCAGCAGTTTAACCAGGGACGGTGAAGCTTTCTTT
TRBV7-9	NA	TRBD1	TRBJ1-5	CASSYHLGQGRGGQPQHF	TGTGCCAGCAGCTACCACTTGGGACAGGGGCGCGGCGGACAGCCCCAGCATTTT
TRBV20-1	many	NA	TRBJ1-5	CSARDYTQEIGDQPQHF	TGCAGTGCTAGAGATTATACCCAGGAAATAGGCGATCAGCCCCAGCATTTT
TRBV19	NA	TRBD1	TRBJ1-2	CASSISQDRGLDGYTF	TGTGCCAGTAGTATTTCCCAGGACAGGGGGCTCGATGGCTACACCTTC
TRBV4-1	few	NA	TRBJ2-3	CASSQVDLVSTDTQYF	TGCGCCAGCAGCCAGGTAGACCTAGTGAGCACAGATACGCAGTATTTT
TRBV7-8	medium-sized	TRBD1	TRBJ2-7	CASSLALSRDRVYEQYF	TGTGCCAGCAGCTTAGCCCTTTCCCGGGACAGAGTATACGAGCAGTACTTC
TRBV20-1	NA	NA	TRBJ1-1	CSALTGGGYKDTEAFF	TGCAGTGCTTTGACAGGCGGAGGTTATAAGGACACTGAAGCTTTCTTT
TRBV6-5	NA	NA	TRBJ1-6	CASRLASSYNSPLHF	TGTGCCAGCAGACTAGCGAGCTCCTATAATTCACCCCTCCACTTT
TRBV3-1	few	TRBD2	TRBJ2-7	CASGTSGYEQYF	TGTGCCAGCGGGACTAGCGGCTACGAGCAGTACTTC
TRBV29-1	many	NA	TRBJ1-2	CSADDRPLLNYGYTF	TGCAGCGCTGATGACAGGCCTCTTCTTAACTATGGCTACACCTTC
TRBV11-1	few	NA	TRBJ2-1	CASSSESPVDEQFF	TGTGCCAGCAGCTCAGAATCCCCCGTGGATGAGCAGTTCTTC
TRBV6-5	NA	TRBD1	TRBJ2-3	CASTRGGQGSADTQYF	TGTGCCAGCACCCGAGGGGGACAGGGTAGCGCAGATACGCAGTATTTT
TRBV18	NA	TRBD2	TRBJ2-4	CASSPILAGENIQYF	TGTGCCAGCTCACCAATCCTAGCGGGGGAAAACATTCAGTACTTC
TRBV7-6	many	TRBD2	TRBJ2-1	CASSTGLAGDYNEQFF	TGTGCCAGCAGCACGGGACTAGCGGGGGATTACAATGAGCAGTTCTTC
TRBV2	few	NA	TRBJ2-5	CASRGDAQETQYF	TGTGCCAGCAGAGGGGACGCGCAAGAGACCCAGTACTTC
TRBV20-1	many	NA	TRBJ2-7	CSTRPASSYEQYF	TGCAGTACCCGGCCGGCGTCCTCCTACGAGCAGTACTTC
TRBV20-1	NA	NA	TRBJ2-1	CSATSGGSSYNEQFF	TGCAGTGCTACTTCTGGGGGGAGCTCCTACAATGAGCAGTTCTTC
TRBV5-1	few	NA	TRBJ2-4	CASSLEVNSKNIQYF	TGCGCCAGCAGCCTGGAAGTGAATTCCAAAAACATTCAGTACTTC
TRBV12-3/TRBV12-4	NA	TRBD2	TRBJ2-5	CASSSRGEETQYF	TGTGCCAGCAGTTCACGGGGGGAAGAGACCCAGTACTTC
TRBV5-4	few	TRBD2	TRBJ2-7	CASSPGTSVSLVGEQYF	TGTGCCAGCAGCCCCGGGACTAGCGTCTCCCTGGTGGGCGAGCAGTACTTC
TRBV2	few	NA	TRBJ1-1	CATGGGRGTEAFF	TGTGCCACCGGCGGGGGACGGGGCACTGAAGCTTTCTTT
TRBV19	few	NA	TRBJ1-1	CASSMGHNTEAFF	TGTGCCAGTAGTATGGGACACAACACTGAAGCTTTCTTT
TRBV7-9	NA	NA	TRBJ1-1	CASRSGRPGAASNTEAFF	TGTGCCAGCAGGTCAGGCAGGCCAGGGGCTGCGTCGAACACTGAAGCTTTCTTT
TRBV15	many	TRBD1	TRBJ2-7	CATSRVRGPYEQYF	TGTGCCACCAGCAGAGTTAGGGGGCCCTACGAGCAGTACTTC
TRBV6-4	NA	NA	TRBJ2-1	CASSDKSGDYNEQFF	TGTGCCAGCAGTGACAAGTCAGGGGATTACAATGAGCAGTTCTTC
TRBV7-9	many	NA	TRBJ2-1	CASTGKGDFSSYNEQFF	TGTGCCAGCACCGGAAAGGGGGACTTCAGCTCCTACAATGAGCAGTTCTTC
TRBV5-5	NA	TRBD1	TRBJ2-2	CASSLAGTAPGELFF	TGTGCCAGCAGCTTGGCGGGGACAGCTCCCGGGGAGCTGTTTTTT
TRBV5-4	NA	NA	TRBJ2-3	CASSSQGDTQYF	TGTGCCAGCAGCTCTCAGGGAGATACGCAGTATTTT
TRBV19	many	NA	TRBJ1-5	CASSIDPEGAQHF	TGTGCCAGTAGTATAGATCCAGAGGGGGCCCAGCATTTT
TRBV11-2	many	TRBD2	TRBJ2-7	CASTSGLLGGYEQYF	TGTGCTTCGACTAGCGGGCTCTTGGGAGGCTACGAGCAGTACTTC
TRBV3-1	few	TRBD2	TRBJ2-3	CASSQGWGGGSADTQYF	TGTGCCAGCAGCCAAGGTTGGGGTGGCGGGAGTGCAGATACGCAGTATTTT
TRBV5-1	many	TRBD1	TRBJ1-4	CASSPGQGKEKLFF	TGCGCCAGCAGCCCAGGACAGGGGAAGGAAAAACTGTTTTTT
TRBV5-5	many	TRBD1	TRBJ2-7	CASSFAMRQGTYEQYF	TGTGCCAGCAGCTTTGCTATGAGACAGGGTACCTACGAGCAGTACTTC
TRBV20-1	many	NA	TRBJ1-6	CSASIQARSGSPLHF	TGCAGTGCTAGTATCCAGGCCCGATCGGGTTCACCCCTCCACTTT
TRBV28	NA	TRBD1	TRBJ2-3	CASSPPGQRRTDTQYF	TGTGCCAGCAGTCCTCCGGGACAGCGACGCACAGATACGCAGTATTTT
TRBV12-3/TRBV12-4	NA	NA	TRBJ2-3	CASSFLSTDTQYF	TGTGCCAGCAGCTTCCTGAGCACAGATACGCAGTATTTT
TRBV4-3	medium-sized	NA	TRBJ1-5	CASSQDRSENQPQHF	TGCGCCAGCAGCCAAGATCGGTCCGAGAATCAGCCCCAGCATTTT
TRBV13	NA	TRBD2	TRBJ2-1	CASSPDAGVGYFNEQFF	TGTGCCAGCAGCCCAGACGCGGGAGTTGGTTACTTCAATGAGCAGTTCTTC